Below, 5 T cell receptor beta chains from the same sample are listed, as sequenced in a study of T cell responses to AZD1222 COVID-19 vaccine. Measured with immunoSEQ multiplex PCR; TCRdb has only the in-frame clones, and not every one. The repertoire includes around 80,000 clones, around nine tenths of them detected once, and roughly 10% sits in the top ten. The sample in question was peripheral blood, obtained on day 0 of AZD1222 vaccination. Every receptor here comes from an adult in good health.

This clone was seen only a few times. This rearrangement joins TRBV11-3 to TRBJ2-2; tentative D call: TRBD1 (5 bases). Between the trimmed V and J ends, which lost 4 bases and 2 bases, there was a span of 8 bases. Looked up from germline, CDR1 is SGHNT and CDR2 is YENEEA. The CDR3 has 14 amino acids. The CDR3 DNA sequence: TGTGCCAGCAGCTCAGGGCTCAACACCGGGGAGCTGTTTTTT. Protein: CASSSGLNTGELFF. Combining the CDR3 with reference TRBV11-3 and TRBJ2-2 gives the whole variable domain EAGVVQSPRYKIIEKKQPVAFWCNPISGHNTLYWYLQNLGQGPELLIRYENEEAVDDSQLPKDRFSAERLKGVDSTLKIQPAELGDSAVYLCASSSGLNTGELFFGEGSRLTVL.

This chain uses TRBV7-9 with TRBJ1-1; 10 bases match TRBD1. The CDR3 sequence is 15 residues long. Germline CDR1 and CDR2: SEHNR and FQNEAQ (reference sequence). V was pared by 1 base and J by 3 bases, with 2 bases of the junction left unmatched. The CDR3 DNA follows: TGTGCCAGCAGCTTAGTAGGGACAGGGGACACTGAAGCTTTCTTT. Protein sequence: CASSLVGTGDTEAFF.

The CDR3 DNA follows: TGTGCCAGCAGCCCGGGGGCCCGGGACAGGGTTGGGAGGACCCAGTACTTC. Translating it yields CASSPGARDRVGRTQYF. This chain joins TRBV7-6 and TRBJ2-5, with 9 bases fitting TRBD1. Losses at the gene ends were 5 bases for V and 7 bases for J; bases not matched to a gene: 17. Germline loops: CDR1 SGHVS, CDR2 FNYEAQ. The CDR3 covers 17 residues.

On this clone itself: The same CDR3 is also encoded by other DNA sequences in this sample. CDR3 sequence: CASSLNGNTEAFF. DNA of the CDR3: TGTGCCAGCTCACTGAACGGGAACACTGAAGCTTTCTTT. V is TRBV12-3 or TRBV12-4 and J is TRBJ1-1; no reliable D call. The germline V and J ends were trimmed by 8 bases and 1 base, with 11 bases remaining between them. The CDR3 spans 13 residues.

V gene TRBV5-1 combines with J gene TRBJ1-4; weak D call: TRBD1 (6 bases). The germline V and J ends were trimmed by 4 bases and 5 bases, with 15 bases remaining between them. Germline V gene sequence: CDR1 SGHRS, CDR2 YFSETQ. This CDR3 is built from 15 residues. CDR3: CASSARGAENEKLFF. CDR3 sequence (DNA): TGCGCCAGCAGCGCACGGGGGGCAGAGAATGAAAAACTGTTTTTT.